This is a list of T cell receptor beta chains from one sample in a study of T-cell memory formation after mild COVID-19. TCRdb ran MiXCR on the 5' RACE reads and lists one entry per CDR3 protein. The sample includes roughly 450,000 distinct CDR3 sequences, about a sixth seen only once; the top ten take 20% to 25%. Material for sequencing was PBMCs or a T cell subset sorted from them (not recorded which). The receptors were sampled from a man aged 18 to 30 who had mild COVID-19 (a few samples of this study predate the infection). Cell type and time point are not known. Both conserved end residues are part of each CDR3. A D gene is named only where the DNA matches it firmly. Some rows mark clone size as missing; the rest say once, few, many or name a class of expanded clone.

j_call: TRBJ1-3; cdr3_length: 16; v_call: TRBV5-1; clone_size: NA; d_call: NA; cdr3_nt: TGCGCCAGCAGCTTGGCAGGGGCGCGGAATGGAAACACCATATATTTT; cdr3_aa: CASSLAGARNGNTIYF
j_call: TRBJ2-1; cdr3_length: 16; v_call: TRBV3-1; clone_size: NA; d_call: TRBD1; cdr3_nt: TGTGCCAGCAGCTTTGGGACAGGGGGCCGGGGGAATGAGCAGTTCTTC; cdr3_aa: CASSFGTGGRGNEQFF
j_call: TRBJ1-2; cdr3_length: 14; v_call: TRBV5-1; clone_size: NA; d_call: TRBD1; cdr3_nt: TGCGCCAGCAGCGGATGGACAGGGAGGTATGGCTACACCTTC; cdr3_aa: CASSGWTGRYGYTF
j_call: TRBJ2-5; cdr3_length: 15; v_call: TRBV20-1; clone_size: NA; d_call: TRBD2; cdr3_nt: TGCAGTGCTACCGGACTAGCGGGGGGCCGAGAGACCCAGTACTTC; cdr3_aa: CSATGLAGGRETQYF
j_call: TRBJ2-2; cdr3_length: 17; v_call: TRBV11-2; clone_size: few; d_call: TRBD2; cdr3_nt: TGTGCCAGCAGCTTATCTACGGGGGGGCCGTTAGTCGGGGAGCTGTTTTTT; cdr3_aa: CASSLSTGGPLVGELFF
j_call: TRBJ2-7; cdr3_length: 13; v_call: TRBV20-1; clone_size: NA; d_call: TRBD2; cdr3_nt: TGCAGTGCTAGAGCGGGGGGGTCCTACGAGCAGTACTTC; cdr3_aa: CSARAGGSYEQYF
j_call: TRBJ2-2; cdr3_length: 14; v_call: TRBV19; clone_size: NA; d_call: TRBD1; cdr3_nt: TGTGCCAGTAGACCCGGGACAGGGGCCGGGGAGCTGTTTTTT; cdr3_aa: CASRPGTGAGELFF
j_call: TRBJ1-5; cdr3_length: 13; v_call: TRBV12-3/TRBV12-4; clone_size: NA; d_call: TRBD1; cdr3_nt: TGTGCCAGCAGTTCCAACAGGGGGCAGCCCCAGCATTTT; cdr3_aa: CASSSNRGQPQHF
j_call: TRBJ2-5; cdr3_length: 15; v_call: TRBV20-1; clone_size: NA; d_call: NA; cdr3_nt: TGCAGTGCTAGAGATGGGGGCGACACACAAGAGACCCAGTACTTC; cdr3_aa: CSARDGGDTQETQYF
j_call: TRBJ2-2; cdr3_length: 14; v_call: TRBV7-2; clone_size: many; d_call: NA; cdr3_nt: TGTGCCAGCAGCCCGGACAGTAGGGCCGGGGAGCTGTTTTTT; cdr3_aa: CASSPDSRAGELFF
j_call: TRBJ1-5; cdr3_length: 14; v_call: TRBV7-6; clone_size: NA; d_call: NA; cdr3_nt: TGTGCCAGCAGCTCCCGGGACGCGAAGCAGCCCCAGCATTTT; cdr3_aa: CASSSRDAKQPQHF
j_call: TRBJ2-3; cdr3_length: 17; v_call: TRBV5-1; clone_size: many; d_call: TRBD1; cdr3_nt: TGCGCCAGCAGCTTGATAACAGGGGGATTTAGCACAGATACGCAGTATTTT; cdr3_aa: CASSLITGGFSTDTQYF
j_call: TRBJ2-2; cdr3_length: 15; v_call: TRBV7-9; clone_size: few; d_call: NA; cdr3_nt: TGTGCCAGCAGCCACCATCAGTCGAACACCGGGGAGCTGTTTTTT; cdr3_aa: CASSHHQSNTGELFF
j_call: TRBJ1-2; cdr3_length: 14; v_call: TRBV30; clone_size: NA; d_call: TRBD1; cdr3_nt: TGTGCCTGGAGTGTACTCAGGGGGCAGGATGGCTACACCTTC; cdr3_aa: CAWSVLRGQDGYTF
j_call: TRBJ2-3; cdr3_length: 15; v_call: TRBV5-1; clone_size: many; d_call: TRBD2; cdr3_nt: TGCGCCAGCAGCTCGGGACTAGCGGAGGCAGATACGCAGTATTTT; cdr3_aa: CASSSGLAEADTQYF
j_call: TRBJ1-2; cdr3_length: 14; v_call: TRBV7-9; clone_size: NA; d_call: NA; cdr3_nt: TGTGCCAGCAGCCCCCAGGGAGGCCCCTATGGCTACACCTTC; cdr3_aa: CASSPQGGPYGYTF
j_call: TRBJ1-5; cdr3_length: 11; v_call: TRBV24-1; clone_size: few; d_call: NA; cdr3_nt: TGTGCCACCGGAAGAATGTGGCCCCAGCATTTT; cdr3_aa: CATGRMWPQHF
j_call: TRBJ2-1; cdr3_length: 13; v_call: TRBV7-9; clone_size: NA; d_call: NA; cdr3_nt: TGTGCCAGCAGCCCAGCCCAGGGCAGGGAGCAGTTCTTC; cdr3_aa: CASSPAQGREQFF
j_call: TRBJ1-1; cdr3_length: 12; v_call: TRBV25-1; clone_size: NA; d_call: NA; cdr3_nt: TGTGCCAGCAGTGAAAGAAGTCGGGAAGCTTTCTTT; cdr3_aa: CASSERSREAFF
j_call: TRBJ1-5; cdr3_length: 15; v_call: TRBV4-1; clone_size: few; d_call: NA; cdr3_nt: TGCGCCAGCAGCCCCGGACACCTGGGCAATCAGCCCCAGCATTTT; cdr3_aa: CASSPGHLGNQPQHF
j_call: TRBJ2-3; cdr3_length: 15; v_call: TRBV6-2/TRBV6-3; clone_size: few; d_call: TRBD1; cdr3_nt: TGTGCCAGCAGTTCAGGGGGATCTAGCACAGATACGCAGTATTTT; cdr3_aa: CASSSGGSSTDTQYF
j_call: TRBJ2-2; cdr3_length: 15; v_call: TRBV29-1; clone_size: many; d_call: TRBD1; cdr3_nt: TGCAGCGTCGTGGACAGGAGAAACGCCCGCGGGGAGCTGTTTTTT; cdr3_aa: CSVVDRRNARGELFF
j_call: TRBJ2-1; cdr3_length: 17; v_call: TRBV7-2; clone_size: few; d_call: NA; cdr3_nt: TGTGCCAGCAGCCCCCGGGGCCGGGACAAAGAATACAATGAGCAGTTCTTC; cdr3_aa: CASSPRGRDKEYNEQFF
j_call: TRBJ2-3; cdr3_length: 12; v_call: TRBV5-1; clone_size: NA; d_call: NA; cdr3_nt: TGCGCCAGCAGCTTAGAGATGGATACGCAGTATTTT; cdr3_aa: CASSLEMDTQYF
j_call: TRBJ1-2; cdr3_length: 14; v_call: TRBV6-5; clone_size: few; d_call: NA; cdr3_nt: TGTGCCAGCAGTCCCCGGACAGCTAACTATGGCTACACCTTC; cdr3_aa: CASSPRTANYGYTF
j_call: TRBJ2-1; cdr3_length: 13; v_call: TRBV12-3/TRBV12-4; clone_size: NA; d_call: NA; cdr3_nt: TGTGCCAGCAGCCTAAATCTGGGGGGTGAGCAGTTCTTC; cdr3_aa: CASSLNLGGEQFF
j_call: TRBJ2-3; cdr3_length: 15; v_call: TRBV7-2; clone_size: few; d_call: NA; cdr3_nt: TGTGCCAGCAGCCGGACATCTAGCAGGGCAGATACGCAGTATTTT; cdr3_aa: CASSRTSSRADTQYF
j_call: TRBJ2-7; cdr3_length: 15; v_call: TRBV21-1; clone_size: few; d_call: NA; cdr3_nt: TGTGCCCGTCCAGACTCGGAGGGTCGGCGAGACGAGCAGTACTTC; cdr3_aa: CARPDSEGRRDEQYF
j_call: TRBJ2-1; cdr3_length: 17; v_call: TRBV4-2; clone_size: few; d_call: TRBD2; cdr3_nt: TGTGCCAGCAGCCAAGAGGCTAGCGGGGGCCTACGCAATGAGCAGTTCTTC; cdr3_aa: CASSQEASGGLRNEQFF
j_call: TRBJ1-1; cdr3_length: 11; v_call: TRBV20-1; clone_size: few; d_call: NA; cdr3_nt: TGCAGTGCCCTTAGGGTCACTGAAGCTTTCTTT; cdr3_aa: CSALRVTEAFF
j_call: TRBJ2-5; cdr3_length: 15; v_call: TRBV15; clone_size: NA; d_call: NA; cdr3_nt: TGTGCCACCAGCCTCGTCCGGGGGATTCAAGAGACCCAGTACTTC; cdr3_aa: CATSLVRGIQETQYF
j_call: TRBJ1-1; cdr3_length: 14; v_call: TRBV7-8; clone_size: few; d_call: NA; cdr3_nt: TGTGCCAGCAGCTTAGGGGGTTATGGCACTGAAGCTTTCTTT; cdr3_aa: CASSLGGYGTEAFF
j_call: TRBJ2-7; cdr3_length: 15; v_call: TRBV20-1; clone_size: few; d_call: NA; cdr3_nt: TGCAGTGCTAGAGATTCTAGCAGGGCCCTTTACGAGCAGTACTTC; cdr3_aa: CSARDSSRALYEQYF
j_call: TRBJ2-5; cdr3_length: 15; v_call: TRBV6-2/TRBV6-3; clone_size: few; d_call: NA; cdr3_nt: TGTGCCAGCAGCTCACCCCATACGGGCCAAGAGACCCAGTACTTC; cdr3_aa: CASSSPHTGQETQYF
j_call: TRBJ2-4; cdr3_length: 15; v_call: TRBV9; clone_size: NA; d_call: NA; cdr3_nt: TGTGCCAGCAGCGAGGGCGGATCAGCCAAAAACATTCAGTACTTC; cdr3_aa: CASSEGGSAKNIQYF
j_call: TRBJ2-3; cdr3_length: 15; v_call: TRBV5-1; clone_size: NA; d_call: NA; cdr3_nt: TGCGCCAGCAGCTTCCGGCGGGGCCAGACAGATACGCAGTATTTT; cdr3_aa: CASSFRRGQTDTQYF
j_call: TRBJ2-7; cdr3_length: 16; v_call: TRBV5-5; clone_size: few; d_call: TRBD1; cdr3_nt: TGTGCCAGCAGTTGGCGGGGACAGGGGGTAACCTACGAGCAGTACTTC; cdr3_aa: CASSWRGQGVTYEQYF
j_call: TRBJ2-5; cdr3_length: 15; v_call: TRBV18; clone_size: NA; d_call: TRBD1; cdr3_nt: TGTGCCAGCTCTCCTTTCGACAGGGGCCCAGAGACCCAGTACTTC; cdr3_aa: CASSPFDRGPETQYF
j_call: TRBJ1-6; cdr3_length: 15; v_call: TRBV7-9; clone_size: few; d_call: TRBD1; cdr3_nt: TGTGCCAGCAGCTTTCCGACAGGGGGACTTTCACCCCTCCACTTT; cdr3_aa: CASSFPTGGLSPLHF
j_call: TRBJ2-3; cdr3_length: 14; v_call: TRBV6-1; clone_size: NA; d_call: NA; cdr3_nt: TGTGCCAGCAGTGAGTGGCAGGACGGGGGAGCGCAGTATTTT; cdr3_aa: CASSEWQDGGAQYF
j_call: TRBJ1-2; cdr3_length: 15; v_call: TRBV9; clone_size: few; d_call: NA; cdr3_nt: TGTGCCAGCAGCGTAATGGGGGCGTCCCCCTATGGCTACACCTTC; cdr3_aa: CASSVMGASPYGYTF
j_call: TRBJ1-5; cdr3_length: 16; v_call: TRBV20-1; clone_size: NA; d_call: NA; cdr3_nt: TGCAGTGCGCCCGGTGGGGCAGTTAATAGCAATCAGCCCCAGCATTTT; cdr3_aa: CSAPGGAVNSNQPQHF
j_call: TRBJ2-3; cdr3_length: 15; v_call: TRBV12-3/TRBV12-4; clone_size: NA; d_call: NA; cdr3_nt: TGTGCCAGCAGTTTGGGCCGTACTAGCACAGATACGCAGTATTTT; cdr3_aa: CASSLGRTSTDTQYF
j_call: TRBJ1-2; cdr3_length: 14; v_call: TRBV12-3/TRBV12-4; clone_size: NA; d_call: TRBD1; cdr3_nt: TGTGCCAGCAGACCGACAGGGGGCAGCTATGGCTACACCTTC; cdr3_aa: CASRPTGGSYGYTF
j_call: TRBJ2-5; cdr3_length: 15; v_call: TRBV20-1; clone_size: few; d_call: TRBD2; cdr3_nt: TGCAGTGCTAGGGGTCAGGCGGGGGGACAAGAGACCCAGTACTTC; cdr3_aa: CSARGQAGGQETQYF
j_call: TRBJ2-4; cdr3_length: 18; v_call: TRBV4-1; clone_size: few; d_call: NA; cdr3_nt: TGCGCCAGCGGTCCGGGGCTCTCTAGGGGGGTAGCCAAAAACATTCAGTACTTC; cdr3_aa: CASGPGLSRGVAKNIQYF
j_call: TRBJ2-5; cdr3_length: 13; v_call: TRBV19; clone_size: few; d_call: NA; cdr3_nt: TGTGCCAGCCGAGGGACGGGCCAAGAGACCCAGTACTTC; cdr3_aa: CASRGTGQETQYF
j_call: TRBJ2-3; cdr3_length: 17; v_call: TRBV5-1; clone_size: NA; d_call: TRBD1; cdr3_nt: TGCGCCAGCAGCTTGGCCGGGGACAGTGACACACCAGATACGCAGTATTTT; cdr3_aa: CASSLAGDSDTPDTQYF
j_call: TRBJ2-1; cdr3_length: 17; v_call: TRBV4-1; clone_size: NA; d_call: NA; cdr3_nt: TGCGCCAGCAGCCAGGGGCGCCTTAGGGTAATATACAATGAGCAGTTCTTC; cdr3_aa: CASSQGRLRVIYNEQFF
j_call: TRBJ1-5; cdr3_length: 14; v_call: TRBV7-8; clone_size: few; d_call: TRBD1; cdr3_nt: TGTGCCAGCAGCTTTGACAGGGCGAATCAGCCCCAGCATTTT; cdr3_aa: CASSFDRANQPQHF
j_call: TRBJ1-1; cdr3_length: 14; v_call: TRBV4-2; clone_size: NA; d_call: TRBD1; cdr3_nt: TGTGCCAGCAGCCAGACCCCAGGGGGGGCGGTAGCTTTCTTT; cdr3_aa: CASSQTPGGAVAFF
j_call: TRBJ2-5; cdr3_length: 16; v_call: TRBV18; clone_size: NA; d_call: TRBD2; cdr3_nt: TGTGCCAGCTCACCACCGTCAGCGGGGGTTCAAGAGACCCAGTACTTC; cdr3_aa: CASSPPSAGVQETQYF
j_call: TRBJ2-1; cdr3_length: 17; v_call: TRBV5-1; clone_size: NA; d_call: TRBD1; cdr3_nt: TGCGCCAGCAGCCCAACCCTGACAGGGGGGTACTACAATGAGCAGTTCTTC; cdr3_aa: CASSPTLTGGYYNEQFF
j_call: TRBJ1-5; cdr3_length: 12; v_call: TRBV20-1; clone_size: few; d_call: TRBD1; cdr3_nt: TGCAGTGCCATACAGGGGTATCAGCCCCAGCATTTT; cdr3_aa: CSAIQGYQPQHF
j_call: TRBJ2-3; cdr3_length: 16; v_call: TRBV4-3; clone_size: few; d_call: NA; cdr3_nt: TGCGCCAGCAGCCAAGGGACAAGGGGCCTCCCAGATACGCAGTATTTT; cdr3_aa: CASSQGTRGLPDTQYF
j_call: TRBJ2-2; cdr3_length: 16; v_call: TRBV6-6; clone_size: NA; d_call: TRBD2; cdr3_nt: TGTGCCAGCAGACCTCGGGGGGGCACGAACACCGGTGAGCTGTTTTTT; cdr3_aa: CASRPRGGTNTGELFF
j_call: TRBJ2-3; cdr3_length: 13; v_call: TRBV3-1; clone_size: many; d_call: NA; cdr3_nt: TGTGCCAGCAGCCAAGAGGGGGCAGATACGCAGTATTTT; cdr3_aa: CASSQEGADTQYF
j_call: TRBJ1-1; cdr3_length: 16; v_call: TRBV5-1; clone_size: NA; d_call: NA; cdr3_nt: TGCGCCAGCAGCTTTTATGCCGGCCACATGAACACTGAAGCTTTCTTT; cdr3_aa: CASSFYAGHMNTEAFF
j_call: TRBJ1-1; cdr3_length: 14; v_call: TRBV12-3/TRBV12-4; clone_size: few; d_call: NA; cdr3_nt: TGTGCCAGCAGTGAAAACAGGGAAGACACTGAAGCTTTCTTT; cdr3_aa: CASSENREDTEAFF